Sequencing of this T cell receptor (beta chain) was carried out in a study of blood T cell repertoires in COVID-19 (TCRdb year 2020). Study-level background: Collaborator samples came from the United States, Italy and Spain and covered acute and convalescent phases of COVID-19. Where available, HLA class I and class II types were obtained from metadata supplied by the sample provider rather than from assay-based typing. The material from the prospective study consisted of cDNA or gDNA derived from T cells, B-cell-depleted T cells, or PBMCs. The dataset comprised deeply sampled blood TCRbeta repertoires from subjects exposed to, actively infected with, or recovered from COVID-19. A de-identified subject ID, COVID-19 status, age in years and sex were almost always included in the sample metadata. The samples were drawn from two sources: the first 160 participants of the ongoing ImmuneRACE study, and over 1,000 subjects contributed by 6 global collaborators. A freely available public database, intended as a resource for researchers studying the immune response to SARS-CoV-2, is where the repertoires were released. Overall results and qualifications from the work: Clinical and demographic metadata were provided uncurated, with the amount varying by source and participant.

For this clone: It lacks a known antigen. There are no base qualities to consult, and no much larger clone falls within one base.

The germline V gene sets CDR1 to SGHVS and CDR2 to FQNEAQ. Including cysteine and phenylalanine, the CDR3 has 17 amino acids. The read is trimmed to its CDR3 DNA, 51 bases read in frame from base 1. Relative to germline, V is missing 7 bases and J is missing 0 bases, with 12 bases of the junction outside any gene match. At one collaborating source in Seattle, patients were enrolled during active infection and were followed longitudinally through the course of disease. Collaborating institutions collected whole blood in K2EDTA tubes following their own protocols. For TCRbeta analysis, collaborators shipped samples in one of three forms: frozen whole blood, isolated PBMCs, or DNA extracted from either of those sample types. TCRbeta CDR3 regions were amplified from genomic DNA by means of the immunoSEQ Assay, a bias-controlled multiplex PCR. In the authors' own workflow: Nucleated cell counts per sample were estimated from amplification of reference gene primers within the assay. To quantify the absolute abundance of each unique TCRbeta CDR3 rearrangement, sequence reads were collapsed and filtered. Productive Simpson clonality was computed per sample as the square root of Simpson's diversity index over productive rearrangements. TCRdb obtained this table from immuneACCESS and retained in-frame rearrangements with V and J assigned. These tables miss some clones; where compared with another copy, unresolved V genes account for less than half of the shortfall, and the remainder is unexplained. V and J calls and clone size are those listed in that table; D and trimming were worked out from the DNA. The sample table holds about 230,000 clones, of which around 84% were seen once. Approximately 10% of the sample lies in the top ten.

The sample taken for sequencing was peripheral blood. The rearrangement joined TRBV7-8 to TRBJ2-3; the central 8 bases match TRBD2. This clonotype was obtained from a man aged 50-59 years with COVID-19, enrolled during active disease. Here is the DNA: TGTGCCAGCACGTATGGTAGCGGGGTGACTAGCACAGATACGCAGTATTTT. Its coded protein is CASTYGSGVTSTDTQYF. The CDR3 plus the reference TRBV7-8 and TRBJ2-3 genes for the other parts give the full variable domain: GAGVSQSPRYKVAKRGQDVALRCDPISGHVSLFWYQQALGQGPEFLTYFQNEAQLDKSGLPSDRFFAERPEGSVSTLKIQRTQQEDSAVYLCASTYGSGVTSTDTQYFGPGTRLTVL.